These T cell receptor beta chains were read from a single sample in a study of PD-1 blockade in classical Hodgkin lymphoma. Only in-frame clones appear in the TCRdb table, and some are missing; sequencing was by immunoSEQ multiplex PCR. Of around 27,000 clones listed, about four fifths are singletons. This sample comprised peripheral blood mononuclear cells (PBMCs), obtained before the second cycle of nivolumab. The source of these receptors is a human donor with classical Hodgkin lymphoma. Each CDR3 is given with its conserved first and last residue. D genes are given only for firm matches.

j_call | v_call | d_call | cdr3_aa
TRBJ2-5 | TRBV27 | . | CASSEPGSQETQYF
TRBJ1-5 | TRBV2 | . | CASSVGGMANQPQHF
TRBJ1-1 | TRBV5-6 | . | CASSPASGTEAFF
TRBJ1-4 | TRBV5-1 | TRBD1 | CASSSTGGAGEKLFF
TRBJ2-6 | TRBV4-1 | . | CASSQAGANVLTF
TRBJ1-6 | TRBV10-2 | . | CASSGHLDSPLHF
TRBJ2-7 | TRBV4-3 | . | CASSLRESGYEQYF
TRBJ2-3 | TRBV4-3 | . | CASSQAARARTDTQYF
TRBJ1-1 | TRBV7-9 | . | CASSFGGDTEAFF
TRBJ2-7 | TRBV4-1 | . | CASSQDPGAGEQYF
TRBJ2-1 | TRBV10-3 | TRBD2 | CAAGGYDNEQFF
TRBJ2-2 | TRBV29-1 | . | CSVEGERARNTGELFF
TRBJ2-5 | TRBV11-2 | TRBD1 | CASSSTDRVRETQYF
TRBJ2-5 | TRBV10-3 | . | CAIRSDVETQYF
TRBJ1-2 | TRBV7-2 | TRBD1 | CASSPRTGRYGYTF
TRBJ2-5 | TRBV4-1 | . | CASTLILMAPETQYF
TRBJ2-5 | TRBV4-2 | TRBD2 | CASSQVASGGYQETQYF
TRBJ1-5 | TRBV4-1 | TRBD1 | CASSQLQGAFQPQHF
TRBJ2-1 | TRBV19 | . | CASSITGFSYNEQFF
TRBJ1-2 | TRBV19 | . | CASSIGGYYGYTF
TRBJ1-3 | TRBV7-6 | . | CASSHLWRSWVSGNTIYF
TRBJ2-1 | TRBV12-5 | . | CASGLVPSPFF
TRBJ2-2 | TRBV29-1 | TRBD2 | CSVRRGGAGELFF
TRBJ2-3 | TRBV9 | TRBD2 | CASSVEIAGAGTDTQYF
TRBJ2-5 | TRBV27 | . | CASSPTLAYQETQYF
TRBJ1-1 | TRBV6-5 | TRBD1 | CASSYSGQSNTEAFF
TRBJ2-3 | TRBV2 | . | CASPLGGATDTQYF
TRBJ2-7 | TRBV10-3 | . | CAISESGYEQYF
TRBJ1-1 | TRBV20-1 | . | CSARRDTEAFF
TRBJ1-1 | TRBV6-5 | . | CASSYSEANTEAFF
TRBJ2-1 | TRBV4-1 | TRBD1 | CASSPGGGRNEQFF
TRBJ1-1 | TRBV4-3 | . | CASSHGTGRVGNTEAFF
TRBJ2-7 | TRBV20-1 | . | CSAPGSHEQYF
TRBJ2-7 | TRBV7-2 | . | CASSGVQGLYEQYF
TRBJ2-1 | TRBV9 | TRBD2 | CASAPGILSGGYNEQFF
TRBJ1-2 | TRBV2 | . | CASRENWGRGSDGYTF
TRBJ1-1 | TRBV14 | . | CASSLYRKNTEAFF
TRBJ2-7 | TRBV11-2 | TRBD2 | CASSVAYGGVAYEQYF
TRBJ1-5 | TRBV6-5 | TRBD1 | CASSLFGGQGHQPQHF
TRBJ1-1 | TRBV23-1 | . | CASSPGLRTPNTEAFF
TRBJ2-7 | TRBV11-2 | TRBD1 | CASSSDRVAYEQYF
TRBJ1-5 | TRBV28 | . | CASSLRQGQRQPQHF
TRBJ1-1 | TRBV4-2 | TRBD1 | CASSQRDRSNTEAFF
TRBJ2-3 | TRBV7-2 | TRBD2 | CASSDSLLSGGETDTQYF
TRBJ2-7 | TRBV28 | TRBD1 | CASSLTTGLSEQYF
TRBJ1-2 | TRBV28 | . | CASSWVGLEGYTF
TRBJ1-5 | TRBV19 | . | CASSMMAGNQPQHF
TRBJ2-6 | TRBV11-1 | . | CASSLAVGESGANVLTF
TRBJ2-7 | TRBV7-2 | . | CASSLGSADEQYF
TRBJ1-2 | TRBV7-9 | . | CASSLAYDGTYGYTF
TRBJ2-2 | TRBV5-1 | . | CASSSSSVRNTGELFF
TRBJ2-7 | TRBV4-3 | TRBD1 | CASSSTIRGPYEQYF
TRBJ1-3 | TRBV9 | TRBD1 | CASSVEGADGNTIYF
TRBJ2-7 | TRBV13 | . | CASSWQGQEQYF